This T cell receptor (beta chain) was sequenced for a study of beta chain features in type 1 diabetes. Regarding this clone: The antigen is unknown.

Findings of the study overall: Within the patient group, naive, central memory and Treg TCRB repertoires appeared more similar to each other than within healthy donors. Type 1 diabetes patients showed a moderate but significant shortening of TCRB CDR3s in all four CD4+ subsets.

By way of CD45RO/CCR7/CD25/CD127/CD95/CD27, the CD4+ regulatory, stem cell-like memory, central memory and naive cells were sorted. What was sequenced were expressed TCRB transcripts, since all of the isolated RNA had been reverse transcribed. Assay used: immunoSEQ multiplex PCR; TCRdb lists only in-frame clones, some missing. The profile covers around 50,000 clones, with roughly 47% appearing a single time and roughly 0.13% taken by the ten largest. This TCR derives from a young man with type 1 diabetes. The sample was stem cell memory CD4+ T cells from blood.

In nucleotides, the CDR3 is TGCGCCAGCAGCTTGGGCCGGGTCAGAGGCACAGATACGCAGTATTTT. As protein: CASSLGRVRGTDTQYF. The rearrangement joins TRBV5-1 to TRBJ2-3, with D hard to call. Germline CDR1 is SGHRS and CDR2 is YFSETQ. CDR3 length: 16 amino acids. V was pared by 0 bases and J by 1 base, with 12 bases between.